This T cell receptor beta chain was found in a study of blood T cell repertoires in COVID-19. Across the whole study: The United States, Italy and Spain were the sources of the acute and convalescent COVID-19 samples. The cDNA or gDNA used as material had been derived from T cells, B-cell-depleted T cells, or PBMCs.

The protocol was immunoSEQ multiplex PCR, while the TCRdb copy is restricted to in-frame clones and leaves out a portion. Among 350,000 to 500,000 clones listed, roughly 90% were seen once. Trimming shortened V by 4 bases and J by 3 bases, and 17 bases separated the two germline ends. The CDR3 sequence is 16 residues long. Germline V gives CDR1 SGHNT, CDR2 YYREEE (reference sequence). Researchers sorted participants into cohorts using their self-reported clinical history. Exposed enrollees had met someone with a PCR-confirmed or clinician-diagnosed COVID-19 case at some point within the 2 weeks before study entry.

The rearrangement links TRBV5-4 to TRBJ2-1; D is possibly TRBD2 (5 bases). The source of this sequence is a woman aged 18-30 years who had been exposed to COVID-19. The sequenced material came from PBMCs or T cells enriched from blood (not recorded which). The CDR3 DNA reads TGTGCCAGCAGCCCGGAGGCTTTCGCTCTCTACAATGAGCAGTTCTTC. Protein: CASSPEAFALYNEQFF.